This T cell receptor (beta chain) was retrieved from a study of blood T cell repertoires in COVID-19. Study summary: Acute-phase and convalescent COVID-19 samples originated in the United States, Italy and Spain. The cDNA or gDNA used as material had been derived from T cells, B-cell-depleted T cells, or PBMCs.

This clone was seen a single time. Germline V CDR1 and CDR2: SGHTA, FQGNSA. V was shortened by 7 bases and J by 4 bases, with 14 bases between the two germline ends. The CDR3 spans 14 residues. Original methodology: Estimation of nucleated cell counts relied on the amplification of reference gene primers. Clones were sequenced by immunoSEQ multiplex PCR, and TCRdb holds only the in-frame ones, with some missing. V and J calls and clone size follow that table, whereas D and trimming were derived from the DNA. This table has more than 250,000 clones, around four fifths appearing once. The chain recombines TRBV7-2 with TRBJ1-3; unclear D gene. The TCR sequence derives from a woman aged 50 to 60 with acute or convalescent COVID-19. The sample taken for sequencing was peripheral blood. The CDR3 nucleotides are TGTGCCAGCACCGTGGACTCGACGGGAAACACCATATATTTT. This gives the protein CASTVDSTGNTIYF.